This TCR beta chain originates from a study of CXCR3-negative and CXCR3-positive naive CD8 T cells. TRB cDNA was prepared as libraries by UMI-labeled 5' RACE. No DNA is given; TCRdb re-called the 5' RACE reads and lists each CDR3 protein once. The table lists approximately 39,000 distinct CDR3 sequences. Looked up from germline, CDR1 is MRHNA and CDR2 is SNTAGT. CDR3 length: 15 residues. The V gene is TRBV6-4, the J gene TRBJ2-3; TCRdb's D call of TRBD2 is untestable without DNA. Sequencing was done on a sample of memory CD8+ T cells from blood. The receptor comes from a human donor in good health. Some clones in this sample may be carry-over from other donors' samples. The CDR3 spells CASSEAPSGVDTQYF.